This entry is about one T cell receptor (beta chain). Its cognate antigen has yet to be identified. Base qualities were left out, and no much larger clone turns up one base away. Library preparation employed 5' RACE. These reads were obtained on an Illumina HiSeq 2500. The second PCR ran for about 7 to 11 cycles and used a J-beta primer mix along with a sample-barcoded 5' primer. A unique molecular identifier was introduced onto each TCR beta cDNA molecule by a template-switch 5' adaptor carrying 12 random nucleotides. At least 3 million CDR3-containing paired-end reads were obtained from each sample. All of the RNA was converted into first-strand cDNA using the Mint cDNA synthesis kit, with a TRBC-specific oligonucleotide serving as the primer. Following uracil-DNA glycosylase treatment, all cDNA underwent a first 18-cycle PCR with the universal primers M1SS and BC2_uni_R. For the original study's pipeline: Each sample was normalized by randomly selecting 1 million high-quality reads, each carrying a distinct molecular identifier. Instead of being binned into consensus sequences, reads with shared molecular identifiers were discarded. MiTCR, set to a Q25 quality threshold and the strictest error-elimination algorithm, was used for CDR3 identification, clonotype clustering and error correction. A nonparametric unseen species model with Euler transformation was used to estimate a lower bound on total TCR beta diversity. The public reads were quality trimmed at Q25 with fastp and then assembled into clones with MiXCR by TCRdb, keeping productive beta chains. For every CDR3 protein sequence, its rows merge into one entry that carries the most common genes and DNA. These V and J calls are TCRdb output, not the study's own analysis. Counted in this sample were approximately 1,100,000 distinct CDR3 sequences; 35% to 50% of them appeared once. Of the sample, 15% to 20% is held by the ten largest clones.

Donors were 39 systemically healthy Caucasian individuals from Russia aged 6 to 90 years. Approximately 10 milliliters of peripheral blood were collected from each donor into EDTA-treated Vacutainer tubes. Ficoll-Paque density-gradient centrifugation was used to isolate PBMCs, with at least 7 million obtained per sample. Trizol reagent was used to extract total RNA from the PBMCs, yielding at least 6 micrograms per sample. For every donor, flow cytometry on a PBMC aliquot measured the percentage of naive CD45RAhigh/CD27high T cells. Trimming takes 4 bases from V and 0 bases from J, and the germline ends sit 10 bases apart. Spanning cysteine to phenylalanine, the CDR3 consists of 15 amino acids. Only the CDR3 DNA is retained, 45 bases long and in frame from the first base. The CDR1 and CDR2 encoded by the germline V gene (reference sequence) are LNHNV and YYDKDF. This sample was included in a study of blood T cells in healthy people across ages (dated by TCRdb to the mid-2010s). Context from the whole study: Template switching captured roughly one uniquely barcoded TCR beta cDNA molecule per two T cells in model experiments. To avoid experimental bias, donors of different ages were randomly spread across the sequencing lanes. The study analyzed two additional independent replicas of 1 million unique cDNA reads from the same blood draw for two donors, one aged 18 to 29 and one aged 80 or older. Using deep sequencing normalized with unique cDNA molecular identifiers, the study measured how TCR beta repertoire diversity changes with age. Four age groups were formed from the donors: young (average about 16 years), middle-aged (around 37), aged (around 68) and long-lived (approximately 78).

Summary of the overall study and its limitations: The percentage of naive T cells measured by flow cytometry correlated strongly with observed TCR beta diversity. Observed TCR beta diversity per million T cells fell roughly linearly with age, and a significant reduction was already apparent by age around 44. Total diversity estimates from one million sequenced T cells were considered lower bounds and underestimates. Conclusive comparison of naive and antigen-experienced compartments was prevented by the profiling of bulk unsorted PBMCs. Because the CMV infection status of the donors was unknown, age-related changes in expanded clonotypes may potentially have been confounded. Compared with the aged group, more naive CD4+ T cells, fewer expanded clones and increased TCR diversity were shown by the long-lived group, suggesting age selection.

This TCR was sampled from a woman aged 55-70 years in good health. In this chain, TRBV15 is recombined with TRBJ1-5; TRBD1 might be the D gene, on 5 matching bases. What was sequenced was blood. The CDR3 loop reads CATSTLRGSNQPQHF. The DNA sequence is given as TGTGCCACCAGCACCCTTAGGGGTAGCAATCAGCCCCAGCATTTT.